This T cell receptor (beta chain) derives from a study of metastatic and nonmetastatic thyroid tumors (dated by TCRdb to between 2020 and 2021). With respect to the entire study: The researchers compared repertoires between peripheral blood samples and tumor or nodule tissue samples from patients with malignant or benign thyroid disease. The full study reports these points: In both blood and tumor samples, malignant tumors were reported to have significantly higher TCR beta diversity than benign nodules.

Its CDR3 holds 12 amino acids, cysteine through phenylalanine. Of the read, only the CDR3 DNA is kept; its 36 bases are in frame from base 1. CDR1 SQVTM and CDR2 ANQGSEA were looked up in the germline V gene. The trim is 6 bases for V and 4 bases for J, with a gap of 12 bases between the germline ends. Libraries were constructed by PCR. Sequencing was carried out with an Illumina HiSeq 4000. High-throughput sequencing was used to profile the CDR3 region of the TCR beta-chain in every patient. The study's processing was this. Drawing on CDR3 differences between clinicopathological groups, the researchers built a classifier meant to tell apart patients with distant-metastatic papillary thyroid cancer. The Shannon index was used to assess repertoire diversity, and the Morisita-Horn index was used to assess tumor-blood repertoire similarity. TCRdb reworked the public reads: Q25 trimming with fastp, MiXCR clone assembly, productive beta chains retained. These V and J calls derive from TCRdb rather than the authors' analysis. For this sample the table gives approximately 38,000 clones, of which roughly 26% were detected only once. About 8.9% of the sample comes from the top ten.

Before undergoing thyroid surgery, none of the patients had been given any kind of treatment. The study retrospectively analysed patient clinical samples collected from about 2012 to 2018 using T-cell receptor beta sequencing. This clone occurred many times. Its antigen specificity is not known. No much larger clone exists at a distance of one base, and base qualities are not known. This receptor was identified in a female donor with papillary thyroid cancer or a benign thyroid nodule (not recorded which). Some clones in this sample may be carry-over from other donors' samples. The source material was blood. The chain employs TRBV29-1 and TRBJ1-1; TRBD1 is possibly the D segment (5 matching bases). The DNA sequence is TGCAGCGTCCTCGGGGGTGCCACTGAAGCTTTCTTT. It translates to CSVLGGATEAFF.